Listed here is a single T cell receptor beta chain. Its antigen specificity is not known. Per-nucleotide qualities are absent, and no much larger clonotype sits a single base away. This entry belongs to a study of CD8 T cells in Susac syndrome (dated 2019 in TCRdb). About the study as a whole: Among the sequenced Susac syndrome patients, about 6 had clinically active disease and under ten were in clinical remission. At blood withdrawal, Susac syndrome patients were either therapy-naive, taking corticosteroids (in some cases with IVIg as well), or taking IVIg alone. Repertoire sequencing was used to test whether CD8+ T cell activation and differentiation in Susac syndrome was antigen driven.

High-throughput TCR beta sequencing profiled peripheral blood CD8+ and CD4+ T cells from healthy donors, Susac syndrome patients and multiple sclerosis patients. Recently defined diagnostic criteria for definite or probable disease were met by the Susac syndrome patients. Bulk CD8+ and CD4+ T cells were purified by magnetic negative isolation, whereas CD8+ TEMRA cells were enriched by FACS. Blood was collected in EDTA tubes and processed within 24 hours, with PBMCs isolated through density gradient centrifugation. PBMCs destined for TCR sequencing were cryopreserved in liquid nitrogen and later thawed in a 37 °C water bath. The sorted or isolated CD4+, CD8+ and CD8+ TEMRA cells had a purity of 90% or higher. RNA was extracted using the RNeasy kit, and roughly 0.5 to 1 microgram was reverse transcribed with random hexamers. The immunoSEQ multiplex PCR assay, covering 54 Vbeta and 13 Jbeta segments, was used to amplify TCR beta CDR3 regions. PCR amplification bias was corrected by using a synthetic template baseline for primer optimization and computational correction. Per the authors' processing: Only productive sequences were kept, with reads annotated to V, D and J genes according to IMGT and analyzed in immunoSEQ Analyzer. To calculate clonality, Shannon entropy was normalized by log2 of the number of productive unique sequences and then subtracted from one. Public and private clones were assessed among the 100 most prevalent clones of each patient and control. A clone was defined as Susac-specific if it was absent from the healthy and MS cohorts, from about a thousand published viral clones and from other ImmuneACCESS disease sequences. TCRdb ran its own pipeline on the public reads, namely fastp trimming at Q25 and MiXCR clone calling, and kept in-frame beta chains. Here each entry gathers all rows of one CDR3 protein and keeps the most common genes and DNA. The V and J calls come from TCRdb's annotation, not from the publication. The sample yields approximately 77,000 distinct CDR3 sequences; about 92% were counted once. Around 0.52% of the sample lies in the top ten.

Based on the germline V gene, the CDR1 and CDR2 sequences are ENHRY and SYGVKD. The CDR3 has 13 amino acids, counting the end cysteine and phenylalanine. The entry retains the CDR3 DNA only, 39 bases that are in frame from base 1. For this chain, trimming is 6 bases at the V end and 6 bases at the J end, and the number of junction bases without a gene match is 4. General study outcomes and caveats: In the CD4+ T cell repertoire of Susac syndrome patients, clonal expansion was not detected. The number of individuals in the TCR sequencing and HLA analysis was recognized as being relatively small.

Sequenced material: CD4+ T cells from PBMCs. The receptor was derived from a human donor with Susac syndrome. Here the chain combines TRBV10-3 and TRBJ1-4; 7 middle bases align to TRBD1. The CDR3 sequence is CAISRGGDEKLFF. The DNA sequence is given as TGTGCCATCAGCAGGGGGGGAGATGAAAAACTGTTTTTT.